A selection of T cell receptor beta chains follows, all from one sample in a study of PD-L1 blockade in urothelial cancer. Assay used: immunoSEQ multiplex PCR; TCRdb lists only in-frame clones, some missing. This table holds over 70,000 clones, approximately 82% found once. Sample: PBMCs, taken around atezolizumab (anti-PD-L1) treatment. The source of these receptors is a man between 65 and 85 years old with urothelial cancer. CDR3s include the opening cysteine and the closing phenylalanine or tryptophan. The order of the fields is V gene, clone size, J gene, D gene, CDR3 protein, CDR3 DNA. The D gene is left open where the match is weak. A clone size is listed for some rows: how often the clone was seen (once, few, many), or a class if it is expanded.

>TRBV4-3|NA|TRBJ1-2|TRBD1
CASSQLQGARGYTF
TGCGCCAGCAGCCAACTTCAGGGGGCGAGAGGCTACACCTTC
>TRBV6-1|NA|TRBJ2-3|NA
CASTLGGGAGTQYF
TGTGCCAGCACCCTAGGGGGGGGCGCAGGGACGCAGTATTTT
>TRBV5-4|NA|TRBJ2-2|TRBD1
CASSLGSGTGDTGELFF
TGTGCCAGCAGCTTGGGTTCTGGGACAGGGGACACCGGGGAGCTGTTTTTT
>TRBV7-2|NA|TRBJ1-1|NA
CASSFLGDTEAFF
TGTGCCAGCAGCTTTCTAGGGGACACTGAAGCTTTCTTT
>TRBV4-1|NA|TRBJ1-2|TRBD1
CASNPGQTYYGYTF
TGCGCCAGCAACCCGGGACAGACCTACTATGGCTACACCTTC
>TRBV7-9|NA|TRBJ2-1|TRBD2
CASRPPGGYNEQFF
TGTGCCAGCAGGCCCCCGGGAGGGTACAATGAGCAGTTCTTC
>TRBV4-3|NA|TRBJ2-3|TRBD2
CASSPGLARDTQYF
TGCGCCAGCAGCCCGGGACTAGCCAGGGATACGCAGTATTTT
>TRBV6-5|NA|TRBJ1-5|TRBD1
CASSPGQGRQPQHF
TGTGCCAGCAGCCCAGGACAGGGGAGACAGCCCCAGCATTTT
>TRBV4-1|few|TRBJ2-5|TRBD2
CASSQVMTSGGRETQYF
TGCGCCAGCAGCCAAGTTATGACTAGCGGGGGGAGGGAGACCCAGTACTTC
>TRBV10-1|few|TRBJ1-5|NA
CASSEGGPDQPQHF
TGCGCCAGCAGTGAGGGAGGGCCGGATCAGCCCCAGCATTTT
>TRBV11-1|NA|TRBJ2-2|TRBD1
CASSPRKDRGSGELFF
TGTGCCAGCAGCCCGCGAAAGGACAGGGGGTCCGGGGAGCTGTTTTTT
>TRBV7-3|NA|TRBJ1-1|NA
CASSLTPLEDTEAFF
TGTGCCAGCAGCTTAACTCCCCTGGAGGACACTGAAGCTTTCTTT